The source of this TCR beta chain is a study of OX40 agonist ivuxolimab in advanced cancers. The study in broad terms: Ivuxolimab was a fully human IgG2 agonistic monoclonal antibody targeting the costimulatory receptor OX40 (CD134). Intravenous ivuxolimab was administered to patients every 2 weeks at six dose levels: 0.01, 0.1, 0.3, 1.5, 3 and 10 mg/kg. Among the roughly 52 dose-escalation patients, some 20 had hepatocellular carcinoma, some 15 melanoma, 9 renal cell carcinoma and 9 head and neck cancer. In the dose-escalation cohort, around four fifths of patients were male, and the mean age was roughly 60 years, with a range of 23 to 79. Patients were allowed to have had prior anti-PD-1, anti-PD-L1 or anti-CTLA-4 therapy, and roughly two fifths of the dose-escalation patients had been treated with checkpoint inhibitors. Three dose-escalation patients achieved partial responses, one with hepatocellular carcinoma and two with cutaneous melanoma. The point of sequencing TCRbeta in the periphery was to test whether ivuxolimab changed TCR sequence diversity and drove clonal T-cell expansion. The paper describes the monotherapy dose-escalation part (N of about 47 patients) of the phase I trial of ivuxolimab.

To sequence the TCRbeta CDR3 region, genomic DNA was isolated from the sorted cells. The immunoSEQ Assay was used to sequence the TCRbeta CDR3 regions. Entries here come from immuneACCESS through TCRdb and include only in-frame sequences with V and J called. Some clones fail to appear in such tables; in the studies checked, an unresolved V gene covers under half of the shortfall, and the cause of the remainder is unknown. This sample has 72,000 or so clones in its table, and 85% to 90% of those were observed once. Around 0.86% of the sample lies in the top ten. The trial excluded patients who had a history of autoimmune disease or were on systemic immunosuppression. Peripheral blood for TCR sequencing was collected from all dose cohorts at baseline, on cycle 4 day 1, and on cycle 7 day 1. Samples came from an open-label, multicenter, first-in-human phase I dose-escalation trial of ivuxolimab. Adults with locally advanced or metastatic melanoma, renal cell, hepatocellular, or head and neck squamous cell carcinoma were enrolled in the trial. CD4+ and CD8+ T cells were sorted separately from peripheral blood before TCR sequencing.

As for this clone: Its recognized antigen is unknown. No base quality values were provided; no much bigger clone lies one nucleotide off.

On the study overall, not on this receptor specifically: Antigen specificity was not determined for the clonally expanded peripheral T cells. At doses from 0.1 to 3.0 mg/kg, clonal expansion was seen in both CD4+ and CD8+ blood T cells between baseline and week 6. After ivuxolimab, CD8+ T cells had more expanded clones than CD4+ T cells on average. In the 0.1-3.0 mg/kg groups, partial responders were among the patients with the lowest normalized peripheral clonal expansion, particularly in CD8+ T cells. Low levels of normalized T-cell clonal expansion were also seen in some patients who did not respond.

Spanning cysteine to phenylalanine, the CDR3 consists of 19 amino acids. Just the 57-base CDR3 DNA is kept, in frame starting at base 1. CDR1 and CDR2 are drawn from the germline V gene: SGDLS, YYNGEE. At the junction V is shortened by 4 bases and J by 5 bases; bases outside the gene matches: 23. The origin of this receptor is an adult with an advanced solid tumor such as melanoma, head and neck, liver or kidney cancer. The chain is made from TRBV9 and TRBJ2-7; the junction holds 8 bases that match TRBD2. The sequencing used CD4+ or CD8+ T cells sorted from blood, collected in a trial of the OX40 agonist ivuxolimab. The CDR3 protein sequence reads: CASSTGGASALEGRDEQYF. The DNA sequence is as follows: TGTGCCAGCAGCACGGGGGGGGCTAGCGCCTTGGAGGGACGGGACGAGCAGTACTTC. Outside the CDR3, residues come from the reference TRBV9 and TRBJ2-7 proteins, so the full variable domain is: DSGVTQTPKHLITATGQRVTLRCSPRSGDLSVYWYQQSLDQGLQFLIQYYNGEERAKGNILERFSAQQFPDLHSELNLSSLELGDSALYFCASSTGGASALEGRDEQYFGPGTRLTVT.